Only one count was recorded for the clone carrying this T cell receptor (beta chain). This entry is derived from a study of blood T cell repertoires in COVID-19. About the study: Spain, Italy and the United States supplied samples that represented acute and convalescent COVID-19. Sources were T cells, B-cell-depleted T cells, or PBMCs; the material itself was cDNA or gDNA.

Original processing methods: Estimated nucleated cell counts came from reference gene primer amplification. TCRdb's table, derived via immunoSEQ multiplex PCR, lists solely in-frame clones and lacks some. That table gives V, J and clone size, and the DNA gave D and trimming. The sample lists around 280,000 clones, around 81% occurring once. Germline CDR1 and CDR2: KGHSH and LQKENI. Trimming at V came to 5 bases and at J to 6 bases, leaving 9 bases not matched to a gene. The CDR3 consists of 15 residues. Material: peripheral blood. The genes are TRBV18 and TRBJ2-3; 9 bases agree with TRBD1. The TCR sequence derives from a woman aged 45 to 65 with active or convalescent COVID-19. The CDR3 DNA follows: TGTGCCAGCTCATCCTGGACAGGGGTTATGGATACGCAGTATTTT. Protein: CASSSWTGVMDTQYF.